This passage covers 22 T cell receptor beta chains from one sample sequenced in a study of blood T cell repertoires in COVID-19. Method: immunoSEQ multiplex PCR; TCRdb's copy keeps in-frame clones and lacks some. Of tens of thousands of clones in the sample, less than 75% were seen once. Material for sequencing was peripheral blood. The receptors stem from a woman aged 45 to 65 with active or convalescent COVID-19.

This clone appeared a single time. The chain employs TRBV29-1 and TRBJ1-2, with 9 bases matching TRBD1. Germline V gene data show CDR1 as SQVTM and CDR2 as ANQGSEA. After removal of 7 bases from V and 5 bases from J, the junction contained 8 bases not matched to a gene. This CDR3 has 13 amino acids. CDR3 residues: CSGGDREGYGYTF. The CDR3 DNA reads as TGCAGCGGAGGGGACAGGGAGGGATATGGCTACACCTTC.

The chain employs TRBV30 and TRBJ2-2, with D perhaps matching TRBD1 (6 bases). Germline V CDR1 and CDR2: GTSNPN, SVGIG (reference sequence). CDR3 length: 15 amino acids. V lost 3 bases, J lost 3 bases, and 14 bases lay in between. CDR3 sequence reads: CAWSAGRGYTGELFF. In nucleotides, the CDR3 is TGTGCCTGGAGCGCCGGTAGGGGGTACACCGGGGAGCTGTTTTTT.

This clone was counted a single time. The J gene is TRBJ2-3, the V gene TRBV2, with a possible D match to TRBD2 (6 bases). The ends were cut back, 6 bases at V and 1 base at J, with 14 bases in the middle. The CDR3 extends over 15 amino acids. Germline values: CDR1 SNHLY, CDR2 FYNNEI. The CDR3 is CASRGIAARTDTQYF. The CDR3 nucleotides are TGTGCCAGCAGGGGAATAGCGGCCCGCACAGATACGCAGTATTTT.

The CDR3 sequence: CASSWDRPNTGELFF. CDR3 nucleotides: TGTGCCAGCAGTTGGGACAGACCGAACACCGGGGAGCTGTTTTTT. The chain joins TRBV27 to TRBJ2-2; TRBD1 matches at 7 bases. This CDR3 comprises 15 residues. Germline CDR1 is MNHEY and CDR2 is SMNVEV (reference sequence). V trimming: 4 bases; J trimming: 0 bases; junction bases outside the gene matches: 2.

The chain employs TRBV11-2 and TRBJ2-2, with a possible D match to TRBD2 (7 bases). The length of the CDR3 is 14 residues. Trimming left V 8 bases short and J 6 bases short, with 16 bases between. CDR1 is SGHAT and CDR2 is FQNNGV in the germline V gene. DNA of the CDR3: TGTGCCAGCGTAGGGGGGAGGGACTCCGGGGAGCTGTTTTTT. Its translation is CASVGGRDSGELFF.

V usage is TRBV5-1 and J usage is TRBJ1-1; possibly TRBD1 for D (5 bases). Germline V gene sequence: CDR1 SGHRS, CDR2 YFSETQ. V was pared by 2 bases and J by 5 bases, with 7 bases between. The CDR3 loop spans 12 amino acids. CDR3 sequence reads: CASSFSGTEAFF. The CDR3 DNA sequence: TGCGCCAGCAGCTTTTCAGGGACTGAAGCTTTCTTT.

The gene calls are TRBV5-1 and TRBJ1-4, with D unresolved. Trimming removed 4 bases from V and 8 bases from J, with 15 bases in between. This CDR3 region has 14 residues. Germline V gene data show CDR1 as SGHRS and CDR2 as YFSETQ. The CDR3 is CASSPSPSEEKLFF. The CDR3 DNA sequence: TGCGCCAGCAGCCCGTCTCCGTCGGAGGAAAAACTGTTTTTT.

This clone was seen only a few times. The chain couples TRBV28 to TRBJ2-4; TRBD2 matches at 14 bases. Germline lookup yields CDR1 MDHEN and CDR2 SYDVKM. With 5 bases clipped from V and 8 bases from J, the junction kept 5 bases outside the gene matches. This CDR3 is 15 amino acids long. CDR3 bases: TGTGCCAGCAGTCTGGGGACTAGCGGGGGTGACATTCAGTACTTC. As protein: CASSLGTSGGDIQYF.

CDR3 bases: TGTGCCAGCAGTCCGACTAGCGGGATAGTCGCCGGGGAGCTGTTTTTT. Its translation is CASSPTSGIVAGELFF. The chain has TRBV27 and TRBJ2-2, with 11 positions matching TRBD2. This CDR3 has 16 amino acids. J was trimmed by 6 bases and V by 5 bases; bases with no gene match: 8. Germline loops: CDR1 MNHEY, CDR2 SMNVEV (reference sequence).

Only a few counts were recorded for this clone. The genes are TRBV7-2 and TRBJ1-1; 7 positions match TRBD1. Trimming cost V 3 bases and J 1 base; bases outside gene matches: 2. The germline V gene has CDR1 SGHTA and CDR2 FQGNSA. The CDR3 loop spans 14 amino acids. Written as DNA, the CDR3 is TGTGCCAGCAGCTTCACAGGGGCGAACACTGAAGCTTTCTTT. Translated: CASSFTGANTEAFF.

The chain combines TRBV5-8 with TRBJ2-3; D remains unclear. The CDR3 runs 15 residues. Trimming took 1 base from V and 4 from J, leaving 13 bases between them. Germline V gene lookup returns CDR1 SGHTS and CDR2 YDEGEE. CDR3 loop: CASSLLVVASDTQYF. The CDR3 DNA reads as TGTGCCAGCAGCTTGCTAGTCGTGGCGTCAGATACGCAGTATTTT.

The chain couples TRBV29-1 to TRBJ2-3, with TRBD1 identical over 10 bases. V gave up 6 bases and J gave up 5 bases; unmatched junction bases: 8. Germline V lookup: CDR1 SQVTM, CDR2 ANQGSEA. The CDR3 is made up of 14 amino acids. The CDR3 coding sequence is TGCAGCGTCCCGGGACAGGGGTCAATAGATACGCAGTATTTT. Its protein product is CSVPGQGSIDTQYF.

V is TRBV19 and J is TRBJ1-2; a possible D gene is TRBD1 (6 bases). From germline, CDR1 is LNHDA and CDR2 SQIVND (reference sequence). V lost 6 bases and J lost 4, with 15 bases in between. The CDR3 is made up of 14 amino acids. CDR3 residues: CASRPETGFYGYTF. Written as DNA, the CDR3 is TGTGCCAGTAGGCCCGAGACAGGATTCTATGGCTACACCTTC.

The chain couples TRBV5-1 to TRBJ2-1; TRBD1 matches at 8 bases. V gave up 0 bases and J gave up 3 bases; unmatched junction bases: 2. The CDR3 sequence is 15 residues long. Germline assignment: CDR1 SGHRS and CDR2 YFSETQ. Here the CDR3 DNA reads TGCGCCAGCAGCTTGGAACAGGGGGGCTACAATGAGCAGTTCTTC. The encoded protein is CASSLEQGGYNEQFF.

V gene TRBV19 combines with J gene TRBJ1-1; 9 nucleotides line up with TRBD1. CDR1 LNHDA and CDR2 SQIVND come from the germline V gene (reference sequence). The CDR3 spans 14 residues. With V trimmed by 7 bases and J by 3 bases, 6 bases remained unmatched. The CDR3 is CASTVQGADTEAFF. The CDR3 DNA reads TGTGCCAGTACCGTACAGGGGGCGGACACTGAAGCTTTCTTT.

In its sample, this clone was seen a few times. CDR3 amino acids: CASSLRDSSDTQYF. The CDR3 DNA is TGTGCCAGTTCACTACGGGACTCCTCAGATACGCAGTATTTT. The J gene is TRBJ2-3, the V gene TRBV19; TRBD2 might be the D (6 bases). Trimming removed 8 bases at V and 4 bases at J, with 16 bases between. This CDR3 region has 14 residues. Germline assignment: CDR1 LNHDA and CDR2 SQIVND (reference sequence).

This clone was seen a few times. The V gene is TRBV15, the J gene TRBJ1-1, with unresolved D. The germline V gene encodes CDR1 LNHNV and CDR2 YYDKDF (reference sequence). The CDR3 sequence is 14 residues long. V was clipped by 0 bases and J by 4 bases, with 9 bases between them. The CDR3: CATSRDPRATEAFF. DNA for the CDR3: TGTGCCACCAGCAGAGACCCGAGGGCCACTGAAGCTTTCTTT.

J is TRBJ2-3 and V is TRBV19, with a tentative D call TRBD2 (6 bases). Germline V gives CDR1 LNHDA, CDR2 SQIVND (reference sequence). V was shortened by 5 bases and J by 3 bases, with 18 bases between the two germline ends. This CDR3 is built from 16 residues. CDR3 DNA: TGTGCCAGTAGTCCCCGGGACTCTTACATGACAGATACGCAGTATTTT. Translating it yields CASSPRDSYMTDTQYF.

The genes are TRBV6-2 or TRBV6-3 and TRBJ1-3; perhaps TRBD1 as D (6 bases). The V end lost 6 bases, the J end lost 9 bases, and 12 bases lay between the germline ends. CDR1 and CDR2 from the germline V gene are MNHEY and SVGEGT. The CDR3 is 12 amino acids. The CDR3 protein is CASSGQSPTIYF. CDR3 nucleotide sequence: TGTGCCAGCAGCGGACAGTCGCCCACCATATATTTT.

The chain couples TRBV28 to TRBJ2-4, with D unclear. The CDR3 totals 15 residues. V was trimmed by 4 bases and J by 0 bases, leaving 10 bases between them. The germline gives CDR1 MDHEN, CDR2 SYDVKM. CDR3 nucleotide sequence: TGTGCCAGCAGTTCGGCCGACATAGCCAAAAACATTCAGTACTTC. Amino acids: CASSSADIAKNIQYF.

The chain uses TRBV18 and TRBJ2-1, with 7 bases lining up with TRBD1. The CDR3 runs 15 residues. The trim removed 4 bases at V and 4 bases at J, leaving 7 bases unmatched. The germline gives CDR1 KGHSH, CDR2 LQKENI. CDR3 nucleotides: TGTGCCAGCTCACGAAGGGACAGCCTTTACAATGAGCAGTTCTTC. The encoded protein is CASSRRDSLYNEQFF.

The chain employs TRBV12-3 or TRBV12-4 and TRBJ1-2; D gene uncertain. This CDR3 has 12 amino acids. V lost 1 base and J 4 bases, leaving 4 bases between the germline ends. CDR3 DNA sequence: TGTGCCAGCAGTTTAGGCAGCTATGGCTACACCTTC. Its translation: CASSLGSYGYTF.